This T cell receptor beta chain originates from a study of Ad26.COV2.S vaccination and SARS-CoV-2 variants. On this clone: As yet, its antigen is unknown.

Generated by immunoSEQ multiplex PCR, the TCRdb table keeps only in-frame clones and is missing some. This sample carries over 85,000 clones, roughly 84% of them seen once, and the ten largest clones take more than 15%. The CDR3 covers 13 residues. The V gene's germline CDR1 is MDHEN and CDR2 SYDVKM. Trimming left V 6 bases short and J 4 bases short, with 12 bases between. The study's findings and limits: People given the vaccine had a wider spike-specific TCR breadth than placebo recipients did. Researchers reported similar non-spike TCR breadth in vaccine and placebo recipients. Total T cell responses may have been underestimated by the TCR breadth and depth analyses. A substantial breadth of spike-specific CD8+ and CD4+ T cell responses after vaccination has been reported.

The TCR originated in a human donor who had recovered from COVID-19. The rearrangement uses TRBV28 and TRBJ1-2, with a possible D match to TRBD1 (5 bases). The sequencing used peripheral blood, collected after recovery from COVID-19. DNA for the CDR3: TGTGCCAGCAGGCAAGGGGCTTCCTATGGCTACACCTTC. Its translation: CASRQGASYGYTF.